This T cell receptor beta chain was identified in a study of blood T cell repertoires in COVID-19. Study-level background: Sources were T cells, B-cell-depleted T cells, or PBMCs; the material itself was cDNA or gDNA.

The authors' processing: Amplification of reference gene primers provided the estimated nucleated cell counts. Clones were sequenced by immunoSEQ multiplex PCR, and TCRdb holds only the in-frame ones, with some missing. The V and J calls and clone size were taken over from that table, and D and trimming were inferred from the DNA. Of 150,000 to 200,000 clones listed, more than 80% are singletons. V lost 6 bases and J lost 0, with 15 bases in between. Germline values: CDR1 SNHLY, CDR2 FYNNEI. The CDR3 runs 16 residues. The receptor comes from a human donor in a cohort sampled during active COVID-19. Source material: peripheral blood. The genes are TRBV2 and TRBJ1-5; no clear D gene. The CDR3 DNA reads as TGTGCCAGCAGGGGCCTGGCCGTCAATAGCAATCAGCCCCAGCATTTT. Translating it yields CASRGLAVNSNQPQHF.